This T cell receptor beta chain was documented in a study of CXCR3-negative and CXCR3-positive naive CD8 T cells. UMI-labeled 5' RACE TRB cDNA libraries were prepared from the cells. Each CDR3 protein gets one entry in TCRdb, which reprocessed the 5' RACE reads and gives no DNA. The specimen's table records some 85,000 distinct CDR3 sequences. Worth noting for this clonotype: Its antigen is unknown.

Overall study findings and caveats: When CXCR3-positive naive cells were set against CXCR3-negative naive cells, the former had more hydrophobic TRB CDR3s.

In germline, CDR1 is MDHEN, CDR2 SYDVKM. This CDR3 region has 16 residues. The V and J genes are TRBV28 and TRBJ2-3; TCRdb's D call of TRBD2 is untestable without DNA. The clonotype originates from a human donor in good health. Some clones in this sample may be carry-over from other donors' samples. The sequencing sample was made of naive CXCR3+ CD8+ T cells from blood. Subset given: CD45RO-CCR7+CD27+CD95- naive CD8+ T cells expressing CXCR3 (TNR3+). CDR3 sequence reads: CASSPGTITSTDTQYF.